This entry features one T cell receptor beta chain sequence. The data stem from a study of T cell changes during pregnancy in multiple sclerosis. Germline CDR1 reads GTSNPN; CDR2 reads SVGIG (reference sequence). With 5 bases removed from V and 6 bases from J, the gap between germline ends came to 11 bases. The CDR3 totals 11 residues. TCRdb's table, derived via immunoSEQ multiplex PCR, lists solely in-frame clones and lacks some. The sample contains approximately 87,000 clones, 75% to 95% of which appear only once. The sample consisted of CD4+ T cells from peripheral blood mononuclear cells, taken in the second trimester of pregnancy. The source is a female donor with multiple sclerosis, enrolled in a pregnancy study. V and J are TRBV30 and TRBJ2-7; weak D call: TRBD2 (6 bases). As DNA, the CDR3 is TGTGCCTGGTTTCACGGGGGCGAGCAGTACTTC. As protein: CAWFHGGEQYF.